This T cell receptor beta chain was found in a study of cytomegalovirus exposure and HLA in healthy donors. The study's findings and limits: Cytomegalovirus status, reportedly, was diagnosed with high specificity and sensitivity by the classifier. Rare TCR sequences predominated, though certain public TCRs were found in many donors. In an earlier analysis, about 87% or about 30%: the productive usage of most TCR beta V segments. An analysis that came later showed most CMV-associated TCR beta chains appearing HLA-restricted.

This CDR3 spans 16 amino acids. The germline V gene has CDR1 SGHDT and CDR2 YYEEEE. V gave up 4 bases and J gave up 6 bases; unmatched junction bases: 10. Turning to this clone: The target antigen is unknown.

PCR amplification relied on 60 Vbeta primers (plus 13 Jbeta primers). The protocol was immunoSEQ multiplex PCR, while the TCRdb copy is restricted to in-frame clones and leaves out a portion. Of some 80,000 clones in the sample, 70% to 80% are singletons; the top ten hold around 3%. The V and J genes are TRBV5-6 and TRBJ1-5, with 10 bases lining up with TRBD1. The sequencing sample was made of PBMCs. This sequence originates from a middle-aged man in good health and CMV-seronegative. CDR3 DNA sequence: TGTGCCAGCAGCAGGGACCGGGACAGGGGACGTCAGCCCCAGCATTTT. Translation gives CASSRDRDRGRQPQHF.